This T cell receptor beta chain was observed in a study of neurological immune-mediated disorders. The CDR3 is made up of 15 amino acids. Per germline, CDR1 MGHRA and CDR2 YSYEKL. V dropped 3 bases and J dropped 1; count of bases not matched to a gene: 4. This clonotype is labeled medium-sized (0.01 to 0.1%). Its antigen is still unknown. One entry per CDR3 protein, called by TCRdb with MiXCR from the 5' RACE reads. This sample has about 40,000 distinct CDR3 sequences; roughly 3.1% occur once, and the top ten carry around 7.7%. Noted time point: longitudinal time-point 1 (baseline). Study outcomes and limitations: When the repertoires were grouped phylogenetically, those of 18 of the 34 multiple sclerosis patients came together in a single cluster of related CDR3 sequences, which points to a possible repertoire-level signature.

The source of this sequence is a woman aged 60 to 75 with multiple sclerosis. J is TRBJ1-1 and V is TRBV4-1; TRBD1 agrees at 8 bases. Material: PBMCs. DNA for the CDR3: TGCGCCAGCAGCCAGGGCCAGGGGGCGAACACTGAAGCTTTCTTT. Translating it yields CASSQGQGANTEAFF.